Below are 18 T cell receptor beta chains sequenced from a single sample in a study of blood T cell repertoires in COVID-19. TCRdb's copy holds only in-frame clones and misses some; the assay was immunoSEQ multiplex PCR. The profile shows 140,000 to 150,000 clones, 85% to 90% of them singletons. The source material was peripheral blood. The receptors come from a woman aged 55-69 years with active COVID-19.

The chain has TRBV6-5 and TRBJ2-3; TRBD2 agrees at 7 bases. The CDR3 is made up of 16 amino acids. The germline gives CDR1 MNHEY, CDR2 SVGAGI. V was clipped by 0 bases and J by 1 base; unmatched bases: 4. DNA of the CDR3: TGTGCCAGCAGTTACTCGGGAACTAGCGGCACAGATACGCAGTATTTT. Its protein is CASSYSGTSGTDTQYF.

CDR3 in DNA: TGCGCCAGCAGCTTGGCCAGGTCTAGCGTTTTCCTGCCCTCTAGCACAGATACGCAGTATTTT. It codes for CASSLARSSVFLPSSTDTQYF. This sequence joins TRBV5-1 and TRBJ2-3; D possibly corresponds to TRBD2 (6 bases). The V gene's germline CDR1 is SGHRS and CDR2 YFSETQ. Trimming took off 0 bases at V and 0 bases at J, with 26 bases between the two ends. This CDR3 has 21 residues.

This clone came up once. The chain employs TRBV5-5 and TRBJ1-3, with D possibly being TRBD1 (6 bases). In germline, CDR1 is SGHKS, CDR2 YYEKEE (reference sequence). CDR3 length: 15 amino acids. Trimming pared 2 bases from V and 8 bases from J, leaving 17 bases between. CDR3 residues: CASSLTGGRIDTIYF. CDR3 bases: TGTGCCAGCAGCTTAACGGGGGGCAGGATAGACACCATATATTTT.

The CDR3 loop is CASSQGQKNSPLHF. The CDR3 DNA reads TGTGCCAGCAGCCAAGGACAGAAGAATTCACCCCTCCACTTT. The J gene is TRBJ1-6, the V gene TRBV3-1 (or the pseudogene TRBV3-2), with D possibly matching TRBD1 (5 bases). The length of the CDR3 is 14 residues. CDR1 LGHDT and CDR2 YNNKEL come from the germline V gene (reference sequence). Trimming removed 1 base at V and 7 bases at J, with 8 bases between.

The chain carries TRBV7-3 and TRBJ2-2; D remains unclear. This CDR3 comprises 14 residues. Trimming left V 2 bases short and J 0 bases short, with 4 bases between. Looked up from germline, CDR1 is SGHTA and CDR2 is FQGTGA. For the CDR3, the DNA is TGTGCCAGCAGCTTAGGAGCGAACACCGGGGAGCTGTTTTTT. Translated, it gives CASSLGANTGELFF.

The rearrangement uses TRBV4-3 and TRBJ2-3; 10 bases line up with TRBD2. Germline V gene sequence: CDR1 LGHNA, CDR2 YSLEER. This CDR3 region has 17 residues. The V and J ends lost 0 bases and 4 bases, in that order; junction bases with no gene match: 7. CDR3 in DNA: TGCGCCAGCAGCCAAGATCCCCTAGCGGGAGTTCCAGATACGCAGTATTTT. Protein product: CASSQDPLAGVPDTQYF.

V gene TRBV28 combines with J gene TRBJ2-1; 15 bases align to TRBD2. The germline CDR1 and CDR2 sequences are MDHEN and SYDVKM. The CDR3 is 18 residues long. V lost 6 bases to trimming and J lost 6 bases; unmatched junction nucleotides: 12. CDR3 amino acids: CASRLGLAGGPGRNEQFF. The CDR3 bases are TGTGCCAGCAGGCTAGGACTAGCGGGAGGGCCGGGACGCAATGAGCAGTTCTTC.

This chain joins TRBV28 and TRBJ1-3; D gene ambiguous. The germline V and J ends were trimmed by 5 bases and 0 bases, with 5 bases remaining between them. The V gene's germline CDR1 is MDHEN and CDR2 SYDVKM. This CDR3 has 13 residues. The CDR3 is CASSTSSGNTIYF. The CDR3 DNA sequence: TGTGCCAGCAGTACTAGCTCTGGAAACACCATATATTTT.

V and J are TRBV7-3 and TRBJ2-4, with no clear D. The V and J ends lost 1 base and 1 base respectively, with 8 bases between them. The length of the CDR3 is 15 residues. CDR1 and CDR2 from the germline V gene are SGHTA and FQGTGA. CDR3 sequence reads: CASSLNPGAKNIQYF. The CDR3 DNA follows: TGTGCCAGCAGCTTAAATCCGGGTGCCAAAAACATTCAGTACTTC.

J is TRBJ2-3 and V is TRBV20-1; perhaps TRBD2 as D (5 bases). Germline assignment: CDR1 DFQATT and CDR2 SNEGSKA (reference sequence). V lost 1 base to trimming and J lost 6 bases, with 5 bases between them. CDR3 length equals 11 residues. The CDR3 coding sequence is TGCAGTGCTAGAGGGGAGGATACGCAGTATTTT. This codes for CSARGEDTQYF.

J is TRBJ2-1 and V is TRBV12-3 or TRBV12-4, with a tentative D call TRBD2 (5 bases). The V end was cut by 2 bases, the J end by 6 bases, with 8 bases between. The CDR3 spans 13 residues. Here the CDR3 DNA reads TGTGCCAGCAGTTTATCGACTACCAATGAGCAGTTCTTC. Protein sequence: CASSLSTTNEQFF.

The chain links TRBV25-1 to TRBJ1-2, with 9 bases matching TRBD1. CDR1 MGHDK and CDR2 SYGVNS come from the germline V gene. The CDR3 runs 15 residues. Germline trimming cut 5 bases from V and 7 bases from J; bases unmatched to any gene: 11. The CDR3 DNA sequence: TGTGCCAGCAGTTTGGGACAGGGAGAATTTCGTGGCTACACCTTC. Translated: CASSLGQGEFRGYTF.

The rearrangement joins TRBV27 to TRBJ2-7; 9 bases align to TRBD2. The CDR3 consists of 14 residues. Germline CDR1 and CDR2: MNHEY and SMNVEV (reference sequence). Losses at the gene ends were 3 bases for V and 2 bases for J; bases not matched to a gene: 2. CDR3 sequence: CASSFAGGAYEQYF. The CDR3 DNA follows: TGTGCCAGCAGTTTCGCGGGGGGGGCCTACGAGCAGTACTTC.

This sequence joins TRBV11-2 and TRBJ2-3, with TRBD1 matching 7 bases. CDR1 is SGHAT, CDR2 FQNNGV, per germline. This CDR3 comprises 16 residues. Unmatched junction bases numbered 8, after V lost 4 bases and J lost 1 base. CDR3 loop: CASSYRTGRGTDTQYF. The CDR3 DNA reads as TGTGCCAGCAGCTACCGGACAGGTCGAGGCACAGATACGCAGTATTTT.

This sequence joins TRBV6-5 and TRBJ1-5; TRBD1 might be the D (5 bases). Deletions cut 7 bases from V and 7 bases from J, with 20 bases between. Germline V gene sequence: CDR1 MNHEY, CDR2 SVGAGI. The CDR3 totals 15 residues. The CDR3 DNA is TGTGCCAGCAACCCCCCCGGGGGGGTTGAACAGCCCCAGCATTTT. Amino acids: CASNPPGGVEQPQHF.

The chain uses TRBV6-5 and TRBJ2-5; 8 nucleotides align to TRBD2. CDR1 is MNHEY and CDR2 is SVGAGI in the germline V gene. The CDR3 has 13 residues. V lost 7 bases, J lost 7 bases, and 8 bases stayed unmatched. The DNA of the CDR3 is TGTGCCAGCACCCCTGGGCTAGCGGGGACCCAGTACTTC. Its translation: CASTPGLAGTQYF.

The chain links TRBV9 to TRBJ2-7, with 10 bases aligning to TRBD1. The CDR3 loop spans 17 amino acids. J lost 8 bases, V lost 3 bases, and 17 bases had no gene match. Germline CDR1 SGDLS, CDR2 YYNGEE. The CDR3 here is CASSADPRDRGIHKQYF. The CDR3 DNA is TGTGCCAGCAGCGCCGACCCCCGGGACAGGGGAATTCATAAGCAGTACTTC.

This chain uses TRBV5-6 with TRBJ1-2, with D perhaps TRBD1 (6 bases). Germline V gene sequence: CDR1 SGHDT, CDR2 YYEEEE. This CDR3 has 15 residues. V dropped 5 bases and J dropped 0 bases, with 14 bases sitting between them. CDR3 nucleotide sequence: TGTGCCAGCAGAGATCAGGGGCCAGCTAACTATGGCTACACCTTC. Translation: CASRDQGPANYGYTF.